Following are 30 T cell receptor beta chains from one sample sequenced in a study of CD8 T cells in ankylosing spondylitis. General observations from the study: What seemed typical of ankylosing spondylitis blood was a TCR beta motif built from several highly homologous variants.

Antigens for these TCRs are unknown. TCRdb re-called the 5' RACE reads through MiXCR, storing one row per CDR3 protein. The sample records about 420,000 distinct CDR3 sequences, under 25% being singletons. Sequencing input: blood, either unsorted or a sorted T cell fraction (not recorded which). Receptor source: a male donor with ankylosing spondylitis.

The chain is built from TRBV18 and TRBJ2-1; a weak D match, TRBD1 (6 bases). The CDR3 sequence is 11 residues long. Germline V gene lookup returns CDR1 KGHSH and CDR2 LQKENI. V was clipped by 3 bases and J by 9 bases, with 6 bases between them. This chain's CDR3 is CASSPTGEQFF. In nucleotides, the CDR3 is TGTGCCAGCTCACCGACAGGTGAGCAGTTCTTC. Looking up the rest from reference TRBV18 and TRBJ2-1 gives the full variable domain: NAGVMQNPRHLVRRRGQEARLRCSPMKGHSHVYWYRQLPEEGLKFMVYLQKENIIDESGMPKERFSAEFPKEGPSILRIQQVVRGDSAAYFCASSPTGEQFFGPGTRLTVL.

This clonotype was recorded a few times. The chain carries TRBV5-1 and TRBJ2-2, with D perhaps matching TRBD2 (5 bases). V shed 4 bases and J shed 0 bases, with 10 bases lying between them. CDR3 length: 15 amino acids. The V gene's germline CDR1 is SGHRS and CDR2 YFSETQ. Written as DNA, the CDR3 is TGCGCCAGCAGCCTGTGGGGAGCGAACACCGGGGAGCTGTTTTTT. It is translated as CASSLWGANTGELFF.

This chain joins TRBV28 and TRBJ1-1, with 10 bases that match TRBD1. Germline-derived CDR1 and CDR2 are MDHEN and SYDVKM. The CDR3 is 17 residues long. Losses at the gene ends were 6 bases for V and 2 bases for J; bases not matched to a gene: 12. The CDR3 DNA is TGTGCCAGCAGACTCCGGGACAGGGGCTGGGTTAACACTGAAGCTTTCTTT. Translated: CASRLRDRGWVNTEAFF.

V and J are TRBV5-6 and TRBJ1-6; 7 positions agree with TRBD1. The CDR3 is 16 amino acids. V was clipped by 9 bases and J by 7 bases; unmatched bases: 16. Germline assignment: CDR1 SGHDT and CDR2 YYEEEE. The chain's CDR3 is CATTGAGPDSNSPLHF. The CDR3 DNA follows: TGTGCCACCACAGGGGCAGGACCTGATTCCAATTCACCCCTCCACTTT. Filled out from reference TRBV5-6 and TRBJ1-6, the complete variable domain reads DAGVTQSPTHLIKTRGQQVTLRCSPKSGHDTVSWYQQALGQGPQFIFQYYEEEERQRGNFPDRFSGHQFPNYSSELNVNALLLGDSALYLCATTGAGPDSNSPLHFGNGTRLTVT.

This clonotype was observed a few times. The CDR3 DNA sequence: TGTGCCAGCAGTTTGGCGGAGCGTCAGCCCCAGCATTTT. This encodes CASSLAERQPQHF. The chain links TRBV28 to TRBJ1-5; D uncertain. This CDR3 has 13 residues. Germline assignment: CDR1 MDHEN and CDR2 SYDVKM. Trimming removed 3 bases at V and 6 bases at J, with 9 bases between.

This clonotype was counted between two and nine times. This chain connects TRBV25-1 to TRBJ2-7; D is unclear. The CDR3 runs 13 residues. Germline CDR1 is MGHDK and CDR2 is SYGVNS. Trimming stripped 0 bases from V and 3 bases from J, with 6 bases between. The CDR3 region has the DNA TGTGCCAGCAGTGAATACGGCGTCTACGAGCAGTACTTC. Translation gives CASSEYGVYEQYF.

The rearrangement uses TRBV6-1 and TRBJ1-1; D unclear. Per germline, CDR1 MNHNS and CDR2 SASEGT. The CDR3 contains 15 residues. Trimming cost V 6 bases and J 1 base, with 15 bases left between them. In DNA form, the CDR3 reads TGTGCCAGCAGGCCTGTACCAAGGGAGAACACTGAAGCTTTCTTT. Residues: CASRPVPRENTEAFF.

This clonotype showed up just a few times. The chain has TRBV2 and TRBJ2-7; 9 bases are shared with TRBD1. There are 13 residues in the CDR3. Germline CDR1 and CDR2: SNHLY and FYNNEI. V shed 5 bases and J 6 bases; nucleotides not matched to a gene: 5. The CDR3 sequence is CASSTGGKREQYF. CDR3 nucleotides: TGTGCCAGCAGTACAGGGGGCAAACGCGAGCAGTACTTC.

There are a few counts of this clonotype. The chain couples TRBV3-1 to TRBJ2-5, with 9 bases aligning to TRBD1. CDR3 length: 17 residues. The V gene end was trimmed by 5 bases and the J gene end by 2 bases; junction bases not matched to a gene: 12. The germline gives CDR1 LGHDT, CDR2 YNNKEL (reference sequence). CDR3 in amino acids: CASSTGTGLRAQETQYF. The DNA of the CDR3 is TGTGCCAGCAGCACCGGGACAGGGTTAAGGGCACAAGAGACCCAGTACTTC.

The chain joins TRBV4-1 to TRBJ2-7; TRBD2 matches at 8 bases. With 0 bases clipped from V and 7 bases from J, the junction kept 8 bases outside the gene matches. The CDR3 length is 15 residues. Germline lookup yields CDR1 MGHRA and CDR2 YSYEKL. CDR3 loop: CASSQDDGRGREQYF. The CDR3 DNA follows: TGCGCCAGCAGCCAAGATGACGGGAGGGGGAGGGAGCAGTACTTC.

The rearrangement joins TRBV2 to TRBJ2-7; D might be TRBD2 (6 bases). Trimming left V 5 bases short and J 7 bases short, with 18 bases between. CDR1 SNHLY and CDR2 FYNNEI come from the germline V gene. The CDR3 totals 14 residues. CDR3 protein: CASSPGTGGWEQYF. CDR3 DNA: TGTGCCAGCAGTCCCGGGACCGGAGGGTGGGAGCAGTACTTC.

This sequence joins TRBV24-1 and TRBJ2-3; D tentatively reads TRBD1 or TRBD2 (5 bases each). This CDR3 has 13 residues. Germline CDR1 KGHDR, CDR2 SFDVKD. V lost 5 bases and J lost 6, with 11 bases in between. CDR3 amino acids: CATSAGTWDTQYF. CDR3 nucleotides: TGTGCCACCAGTGCTGGGACGTGGGATACGCAGTATTTT.

The V gene is TRBV3-1, the J gene TRBJ2-2; D might be TRBD2 (5 bases). CDR1 is LGHDT, CDR2 YNNKEL, per germline (reference sequence). This CDR3 has 13 amino acids. Between the trimmed V and J ends, which lost 1 base and 7 bases, there was a span of 7 bases. The CDR3 nucleotides are TGTGCCAGCAGCCAAGTCGAGGGCGGGGAGCTGTTTTTT. The encoded protein is CASSQVEGGELFF.

V usage is TRBV19 and J usage is TRBJ1-2; the D is unclear. This CDR3 spans 15 amino acids. Trimming stripped 4 bases from V and 2 bases from J, with 14 bases between. CDR1 is LNHDA and CDR2 is SQIVND in the germline V gene (reference sequence). The CDR3 DNA reads as TGTGCCAGTAGTAGGGGTACTGGGAGGAACTATGGCTACACCTTC. It codes for CASSRGTGRNYGYTF.

The V gene is TRBV9, the J gene TRBJ1-1; a possible D gene is TRBD1 (6 bases). The V gene's germline CDR1 is SGDLS and CDR2 YYNGEE. V was shortened by 4 bases and J by 6 bases, with 16 bases between the two germline ends. The CDR3 runs to 14 residues. The CDR3 spells CASSPLTRGSEAFF. The CDR3 DNA follows: TGTGCCAGCAGCCCGCTGACCAGGGGCTCTGAAGCTTTCTTT.

This clonotype came up a few times. V usage is TRBV18 and J usage is TRBJ2-3; D is ambiguous. Between the trimmed V and J ends, which lost 4 bases and 6 bases, there was a span of 5 bases. Germline loops: CDR1 KGHSH, CDR2 LQKENI. The CDR3 is made up of 11 amino acids. This CDR3 is CASSQGDTQYF. CDR3 in DNA: TGTGCCAGCTCACAGGGTGATACGCAGTATTTT.

The chain uses TRBV21-1 and TRBJ2-7; the table's D call, TRBD2, was not checked against the DNA. TRBV21-1 is labeled a pseudogene. The CDR3 runs 17 residues. The CDR3, as DNA: TGTGCCAGCAGCAATCCTTGGGCCTTTCAGGGCCTGAACGAGCAGTACTTC. Translation: CASSNPWAFQGLNEQYF.

The genes are TRBV19 and TRBJ1-5, with a tentative D call TRBD1 (6 bases). Germline CDR1 and CDR2: LNHDA and SQIVND (reference sequence). This CDR3 has 16 residues. The V and J ends lost 3 bases and 4 bases respectively, with 16 bases between them. CDR3 DNA: TGTGCCAGTAGTATTACGGCAGGGAGGGGGAATCAGCCCCAGCATTTT. Its protein product is CASSITAGRGNQPQHF.

The chain uses TRBV7-9 and TRBJ1-1; 9 bases are a match to TRBD1. Germline CDR1 is SEHNR and CDR2 is FQNEAQ (reference sequence). Germline trimming cut 5 bases from V and 9 bases from J; bases unmatched to any gene: 10. The CDR3 is 14 residues long. The CDR3 DNA reads as TGTGCCAGCAGCACCGGTGGGACAGGGTCCAAAGCTTTCTTT. Its protein product is CASSTGGTGSKAFF. The entire variable domain, with the rest obtained from reference TRBV7-9 and TRBJ1-1, is as follows: DTGVSQNPRHKITKRGQNVTFRCDPISEHNRLYWYRQTLGQGPEFLTYFQNEAQLEKSRLLSDRFSAERPKGSFSTLEIQRTEQGDSAMYLCASSTGGTGSKAFFGQGTRLTVV.

This clonotype was seen more than once but under ten times. V and J are TRBV6-5 and TRBJ2-2; 11 nucleotides match TRBD2. The CDR3 has 17 amino acids. The germline V gene has CDR1 MNHEY and CDR2 SVGAGI. V gave up 2 bases and J gave up 4 bases; unmatched junction bases: 6. CDR3 coding DNA: TGTGCCAGCAGTTACGCCACCGGGACTAGCGGCACCGGGGAGCTGTTTTTT. Encoded protein: CASSYATGTSGTGELFF.

There are a few counts of this clonotype. V gene TRBV20-1 combines with J gene TRBJ2-7; D is possibly TRBD1 or TRBD2 (5 bases each). Trimming took 3 bases from V and 6 from J, leaving 15 bases between them. Germline V gives CDR1 DFQATT, CDR2 SNEGSKA (reference sequence). This CDR3 is 13 amino acids long. The DNA of the CDR3 is TGCAGTGCTAGTTGGCAGGGACGCTTCGAGCAGTACTTC. Amino acids: CSASWQGRFEQYF.

This clonotype has a handful of counts. The rearrangement links TRBV28 to TRBJ2-7; 11 positions agree with TRBD2. J was trimmed by 1 base and V by 5 bases; bases with no gene match: 4. The CDR3 has 15 amino acids. Looked up from germline, CDR1 is MDHEN and CDR2 is SYDVKM. This chain's CDR3 is CASSHRLAGSYEQYF. In DNA form, the CDR3 reads TGTGCCAGCAGTCATCGACTAGCGGGATCCTACGAGCAGTACTTC.

This sequence joins TRBV11-2 and TRBJ2-1, with 11 bases aligning to TRBD2. Germline CDR1 SGHAT, CDR2 FQNNGV. The CDR3 covers 15 residues. V gave up 5 bases and J gave up 7 bases; unmatched junction bases: 7. The CDR3 coding sequence is TGTGCCAGCAGCGCCGAACTAGCGGGGGTTAATGAGCAGTTCTTC. Translated: CASSAELAGVNEQFF.

The rearrangement joins TRBV20-1 to TRBJ1-5, with 9 bases aligning to TRBD1. The V gene's germline CDR1 is DFQATT and CDR2 SNEGSKA (reference sequence). Germline trimming cut 6 bases from V and 5 bases from J; bases unmatched to any gene: 5. The CDR3 consists of 13 residues. CDR3 sequence: CSATDRGHQPQHF. The CDR3 bases are TGCAGTGCCACGGACAGGGGCCATCAGCCCCAGCATTTT.

This chain connects TRBV5-6 to TRBJ2-1, with 10 bases that match TRBD2. This CDR3 is 16 amino acids long. From germline, CDR1 is SGHDT and CDR2 YYEEEE. The J segment lost 0 bases and the V segment lost 4 bases, leaving 4 bases of the junction unmatched. This chain's CDR3 is CASSPGLAVSYNEQFF. Written as DNA, the CDR3 is TGTGCCAGCAGCCCAGGACTAGCGGTCTCCTACAATGAGCAGTTCTTC.

V usage is TRBV12-3 or TRBV12-4 and J usage is TRBJ2-1; weak D call: TRBD2 (6 bases). The ends were cut back, 5 bases at V and 2 bases at J, with 13 bases in the middle. The CDR3 length is 15 residues. CDR3 nucleotide sequence: TGTGCCAGCAGTCAGGGACTGCCGACCTACAATGAGCAGTTCTTC. Amino acids: CASSQGLPTYNEQFF.

The chain has TRBV6-2 or TRBV6-3 and TRBJ1-2; no firm D call. CDR1 and CDR2 from the germline V gene are MNHEY and SVGEGT. With 1 base removed from V and 8 bases from J, the gap between germline ends came to 14 bases. CDR3 size: 14 residues. CDR3 region: CASSYFTLTKGYTF. The CDR3 DNA reads TGTGCCAGCAGTTACTTTACCCTCACGAAGGGCTACACCTTC.

This clonotype showed up just a few times. This sequence joins TRBV27 and TRBJ2-1; TRBD1 matches at 11 bases. Trimming removed 6 bases from V and 3 bases from J; junction bases left unmatched: 7. Looked up from germline, CDR1 is MNHEY and CDR2 is SMNVEV (reference sequence). This CDR3 region has 16 residues. CDR3 sequence: CASSSTGTGGYNEQFF. The CDR3 region has the DNA TGTGCCAGCAGCTCCACCGGGACAGGGGGCTACAATGAGCAGTTCTTC.

This clonotype turned up a few times. This sequence joins TRBV29-1 and TRBJ2-7; 11 bases line up with TRBD2. The V gene's germline CDR1 is SQVTM and CDR2 ANQGSEA. This CDR3 is 16 amino acids long. V was pared by 4 bases and J by 4 bases, with 12 bases of the junction left unmatched. The CDR3 DNA follows: TGCAGCGTTGTTCCCGGGACTAGCGGAAACATTTACGAGCAGTACTTC. It codes for CSVVPGTSGNIYEQYF.

The chain uses TRBV28 and TRBJ1-2, with D possibly matching TRBD1 (5 bases). CDR1 is MDHEN, CDR2 SYDVKM, per germline. This CDR3 comprises 15 residues. Trimming pared 3 bases from V and 2 bases from J, leaving 13 bases between. The CDR3 reads CASSFWGEYNYGYTF. CDR3 nucleotides: TGTGCCAGCAGTTTTTGGGGGGAGTACAACTATGGCTACACCTTC.